The 9 T cell receptor beta chains below were found in one sample sequenced in a study of T cell responses to AZD1222 COVID-19 vaccine. Clones were read by immunoSEQ multiplex PCR, and TCRdb kept only the in-frame ones, dropping some. The sample includes about 120,000 clones, about 90% of them seen just once. This material consisted of peripheral blood, taken on day 0 of AZD1222 vaccination. These receptors were taken from an adult in good health.

V gene TRBV9 combines with J gene TRBJ2-3; tentative D call: TRBD1 (5 bases). CDR3 length equals 13 residues. Trimming removed 0 bases from V and 8 bases from J, with 10 bases in between. Germline values: CDR1 SGDLS, CDR2 YYNGEE. CDR3 amino acids: CASSVEGLGTQYF. The CDR3 region has the DNA TGTGCCAGCAGCGTAGAGGGGCTCGGTACGCAGTATTTT.

V is TRBV10-3 and J is TRBJ1-3; 8 nucleotides line up with TRBD1. From germline, CDR1 is ENHRY and CDR2 SYGVKD. With V trimmed by 0 bases and J by 2 bases, 6 bases remained unmatched. The CDR3 extends over 17 amino acids. The CDR3 loop is CAISESSGQGTGNTIYF. The CDR3 DNA follows: TGTGCCATCAGTGAGTCATCTGGACAGGGTACTGGAAACACCATATATTTT.

The rearrangement joins TRBV7-9 to TRBJ1-1; no firm D call. Per the germline V gene, CDR1 is SEHNR and CDR2 is FQNEAQ (reference sequence). The CDR3 loop spans 13 amino acids. V was shortened by 7 bases and J by 0 bases, with 9 bases between the two germline ends. Here the CDR3 reads CASNPLVNTEAFF. The CDR3 DNA follows: TGTGCCAGCAACCCTTTGGTGAACACTGAAGCTTTCTTT.

The gene calls are TRBV6-1 and TRBJ2-7, with D unresolved. Trimming left V 1 base short and J 4 bases short, with 14 bases between. The CDR3 runs to 15 residues. Germline values: CDR1 MNHNS, CDR2 SASEGT. The CDR3 is CASSEGRHKTYEQYF. CDR3 nucleotides: TGTGCCAGCAGTGAAGGTCGGCACAAGACTTACGAGCAGTACTTC.

V gene TRBV29-1 combines with J gene TRBJ1-1; D unresolved. The CDR3 totals 13 residues. V lost 0 bases to trimming and J lost 4 bases, with 9 bases between them. Germline V gene data show CDR1 as SQVTM and CDR2 as ANQGSEA. DNA of the CDR3: TGCAGCGTTGAAGATCCAATCCTCACTGAAGCTTTCTTT. Translating it yields CSVEDPILTEAFF.

V usage is TRBV3-1 (or the pseudogene TRBV3-2) and J usage is TRBJ1-2, with a tentative D call TRBD1 (6 bases). Trimming took 0 bases from V and 7 from J, leaving 6 bases between them. The CDR3 has 12 residues. Per germline, CDR1 LGHDT and CDR2 YNNKEL (reference sequence). The CDR3 is CASSQEGGGYTF. The CDR3, as DNA: TGTGCCAGCAGCCAAGAAGGGGGTGGCTACACCTTC.

The CDR3, as DNA: TGTGCCAGCAGCCTTGGGACAGGGAATACAGATACGCAGTATTTT. Encoded protein: CASSLGTGNTDTQYF. The chain uses TRBV5-8 and TRBJ2-3, with TRBD1 matching over 9 bases. V shed 4 bases and J 3 bases; nucleotides not matched to a gene: 6. The CDR3 loop spans 15 amino acids. Germline CDR1 reads SGHTS; CDR2 reads YDEGEE.

The V gene is TRBV19, the J gene TRBJ1-5, with 7 bases identical to TRBD1. CDR3 length: 19 amino acids. Germline-derived CDR1 and CDR2 are LNHDA and SQIVND (reference sequence). V was pared by 6 bases and J by 0 bases, with 17 bases of the junction left unmatched. DNA of the CDR3: TGTGCCAGTAGCCCTCTGGTCGGGCAGGGGGGATATAGCAATCAGCCCCAGCATTTT. It translates to CASSPLVGQGGYSNQPQHF. Full variable domain (rest looked up from reference TRBV19 and TRBJ1-5): DGGITQSPKYLFRKEGQNVTLSCEQNLNHDAMYWYRQDPGQGLRLIYYSQIVNDFQKGDIAEGYSVSREKKESFPLTVTSAQKNPTAFYLCASSPLVGQGGYSNQPQHFGDGTRLSIL.

The sample holds one count of this clone. This chain joins TRBV6-5 and TRBJ2-7; D is uncertain. This CDR3 spans 12 amino acids. The germline V gene encodes CDR1 MNHEY and CDR2 SVGAGI. The V end lost 6 bases, the J end lost 4 bases, and 10 bases lay between the germline ends. The CDR3 nucleotides read TGTGCCAGCAGGAAGGGCGAGTACGAGCAGTACTTC. Protein sequence: CASRKGEYEQYF.